In this sample, the clone carrying this T cell receptor (beta chain) turned up many times. Its antigen is unknown. These data come from a study of T cells in Graves' hyperthyroidism and ophthalmopathy. Study conclusions and caveats: In blood, most of the thyroid clonotypes expanded above 0.001 were also present.

Researchers took RNA transcripts and amplified the TCR beta CDR3 regions from them. An initial round of RT-PCR targeting the TCR CDR3 relied on the HTBI primer set. Via MiXCR, TCRdb re-called the multiplex PCR reads, giving one row per CDR3 protein. The sample includes 480,000 or so distinct CDR3 sequences, about 45% of them seen just once. Germline V gene sequence: CDR1 MNHNS, CDR2 SASEGT. CDR3 length: 13 residues. The V and J ends lost 8 bases and 5 bases respectively, with 13 bases between them. Uncontrolled infection, other autoimmune disease, pregnancy or lactation barred patients from enrollment.

The receptor comes from an adult woman with Graves' disease, either hyperthyroidism or ophthalmopathy (not recorded which). The sequenced sample was peripheral blood or thyroid tissue (not recorded which). This chain links TRBV6-1 with TRBJ1-5; no firm D call. The CDR3 sequence is CASQVTSDQPQHF. In DNA, the CDR3 is TGTGCCAGCCAAGTGACCTCAGATCAGCCCCAGCATTTT.